This TCR beta chain came from a study of blood T cell repertoires in COVID-19 (dated by TCRdb to about 2020). Looking at the study overall: Samples covering the acute and convalescent phases of COVID-19 were provided by collaborators in the United States, Italy and Spain. The material from the prospective study consisted of cDNA or gDNA derived from T cells, B-cell-depleted T cells, or PBMCs. Subjects who had been exposed to COVID-19, were actively infected with it, or had recovered from it provided the deeply sampled blood TCRbeta repertoires that made up the dataset. The repertoires were released in a freely available public database meant as a resource for research on the immune response to SARS-CoV-2. Samples were obtained from the ongoing ImmuneRACE study (first 160 participants) and from over 1,000 subjects provided by 6 global collaborators. A de-identified subject ID, COVID-19 status, age in years and sex were almost always included in the sample metadata. Where available, HLA class I and class II types were taken from metadata supplied by the sample provider and were not determined by assay-based typing. Beyond this particular receptor, the publication reports: How much clinical and demographic metadata was included differed by source and by participant, and the metadata was provided uncurated.

TCRbeta CDR3 regions were amplified from genomic DNA by means of the immunoSEQ Assay, a bias-controlled multiplex PCR. Under the source paper's analysis protocol: Nucleated cell counts per sample were estimated from amplification of reference gene primers within the assay. Sequence reads were collapsed and filtered to measure the absolute abundance of every unique TCRbeta CDR3 rearrangement. Productive Simpson clonality was computed per sample as the square root of Simpson's diversity index over productive rearrangements. The clones in this table, taken by TCRdb from immuneACCESS, are in-frame only. Not every clone is retained; where verified, under half of the shortfall comes from an unresolved V gene, and the cause of the rest is unknown. D and trimming come from the DNA, and the V and J calls and clone size come from that table. Here the sample has fewer than 200,000 clones; approximately 79% occur a single time. Together, the top ten hold about 7.2% of the sample.

Of note for this clone: Which antigen it targets is not known. No base-level quality is on record; no much larger clone is a single base apart.

In the prospective study, participants were about 18 to 95 years old, resided in fewer than 25 geographic areas of the United States, and were enrolled through a virtual design. To assign participants to cohorts, the prospective study relied on clinical history that participants themselves reported in a screening survey and a study questionnaire. ImmuneRACE Cohort 3 recovered participants were defined by two consecutive negative NP/OP PCR tests, healthcare professional clearance, or symptom resolution. In the prospective study, whole blood, serum and a nasopharyngeal or oropharyngeal swab were collected from each participant by mobile phlebotomists. Additional blood draws and questionnaires over a 2-month period could optionally be provided by prospective study participants. Prospective study blood samples were shipped either frozen or at room temperature before DNA extraction. The CDR3 covers 17 residues, taking in both the cysteine and the phenylalanine. The only DNA kept is the CDR3, 51 bases in frame from the first base. Ends trimmed: V by 1 base, J by 5 bases; bases unmatched to a gene: 6. CDR1 and CDR2, per the germline V gene, are KGHSH and LQKENI.

What was sequenced was PBMCs or T cells enriched from blood (not recorded which). The sequence was collected from a man in his fifties or sixties who had recovered from COVID-19. The chain is encoded by TRBV18 joined to TRBJ1-4; TRBD1 lines up with 11 middle nucleotides. At the DNA level, the sequence is TGTGCCAGCTCACCACGTGTGGACAGGGGGCTGAATGAAAAACTGTTTTTT. Translated, it reads CASSPRVDRGLNEKLFF.